This passage covers 28 T cell receptor beta chains from one sample sequenced in a study of blood T cell repertoires in COVID-19. TCRdb keeps only in-frame clones here, not all; method: immunoSEQ multiplex PCR. The sample has some 80,000 clones, approximately 80% seen once. The sample was peripheral blood. These receptors came from a man in his 60s with active or convalescent COVID-19.

The V call is TRBV30, the J call TRBJ1-5; tentative D call: TRBD1 (6 bases). Germline lookup yields CDR1 GTSNPN and CDR2 SVGIG (reference sequence). The CDR3 totals 14 residues. The V end was cut by 1 base, the J end by 5 bases, with 12 bases between. The DNA for the CDR3 is TGTGCCTGGAGTGCGGGACACAATGATCAGCCCCAGCATTTT. Amino acid sequence: CAWSAGHNDQPQHF.

The CDR3 nucleotides are TGTGCCAGCAGTTCAATAGCCCCCTCCGGGGATACGCAGTATTTT. Translated, it gives CASSSIAPSGDTQYF. V gene TRBV27 combines with J gene TRBJ2-3; D not certain. The CDR3 has 15 residues. Germline loops: CDR1 MNHEY, CDR2 SMNVEV (reference sequence). The germline V and J ends were trimmed by 4 bases and 6 bases, with 17 bases remaining between them.

The chain employs TRBV6-4 and TRBJ2-3; 12 bases line up with TRBD2. This CDR3 region has 16 residues. Losses at the gene ends were 4 bases for V and 0 bases for J; bases not matched to a gene: 2. In germline, CDR1 is MRHNA, CDR2 SNTAGT. Written as DNA, the CDR3 is TGTGCCAGCAGTGCGACTAGCGGGGGCAGCACAGATACGCAGTATTTT. As protein: CASSATSGGSTDTQYF.

The V call is TRBV6-5, the J call TRBJ2-7; 10 nucleotides agree with TRBD2. This CDR3 spans 14 amino acids. Germline V gene data show CDR1 as MNHEY and CDR2 as SVGAGI. J lost 9 bases, V lost 2 bases, and 7 bases had no gene match. As DNA, the CDR3 is TGTGCCAGCAGTTACCAAGGGACTAGCGCCCTGCAGTACTTC. It encodes CASSYQGTSALQYF.

This chain links TRBV5-4 with TRBJ2-3; 11 bases are a match to TRBD2. This CDR3 comprises 16 residues. V lost 1 base and J lost 2; bases outside the gene matches: 3. The germline gives CDR1 SGHNT, CDR2 YYREEE (reference sequence). DNA of the CDR3: TGTGCCAGCAGCTTGAGACTAGCGGGGCCCACAGATACGCAGTATTTT. The encoded protein is CASSLRLAGPTDTQYF.

The chain carries TRBV5-5 and TRBJ1-1, with TRBD1 matching over 9 bases. V lost 2 bases and J lost 6; bases outside the gene matches: 5. The length of the CDR3 is 14 residues. Per germline, CDR1 SGHKS and CDR2 YYEKEE (reference sequence). CDR3 DNA: TGTGCCAGCAGCTTAACAGGGGGCAGATCTGAAGCTTTCTTT. As protein: CASSLTGGRSEAFF.

The chain combines TRBV18 with TRBJ1-1; 11 bases map to TRBD1. Unmatched junction bases numbered 8, after V lost 4 bases and J lost 4 bases. Germline loops: CDR1 KGHSH, CDR2 LQKENI. The CDR3 sequence is 16 residues long. Written as DNA, the CDR3 is TGTGCCAGCTCACGGACAGGGGGCGCCGGGGCCACTGAAGCTTTCTTT. It is translated as CASSRTGGAGATEAFF.

The rearrangement uses TRBV5-1 and TRBJ1-2, with TRBD1 as a possible D gene (6 bases). Germline CDR1 and CDR2: SGHRS and YFSETQ. The V end lost 0 bases, the J end lost 5 bases, and 8 bases lay between the germline ends. The CDR3 loop spans 13 amino acids. The CDR3 sequence is CASSLDRVYGYTF. In DNA, the CDR3 is TGCGCCAGCAGCTTGGACAGGGTTTATGGCTACACCTTC.

The chain carries TRBV7-2 and TRBJ2-7, with D uncertain. Deletions cut 4 bases from V and 3 bases from J, with 7 bases between. The germline CDR1 and CDR2 sequences are SGHTA and FQGNSA. The CDR3 totals 12 residues. Here the CDR3 DNA reads TGTGCCAGCAGCTCCTTCAGCTACGAGCAGTACTTC. Translation: CASSSFSYEQYF.

J is TRBJ1-2 and V is TRBV3-1 (or the pseudogene TRBV3-2); D perhaps matches TRBD1 (6 bases). The germline V gene encodes CDR1 LGHDT and CDR2 YNNKEL (reference sequence). This CDR3 region has 16 residues. The V gene lost 1 base and the J gene lost 0 bases, with 12 bases spanning the gap. CDR3 residues: CASSQVGGASNYGYTF. The CDR3 DNA reads TGTGCCAGCAGCCAAGTTGGGGGGGCGTCTAACTATGGCTACACCTTC.

The gene calls are TRBV10-3 and TRBJ1-4; a weak D match, TRBD1 (5 bases). V was clipped by 3 bases and J by 3 bases, with 14 bases between them. The CDR3 has 16 residues. Per the germline V gene, CDR1 is ENHRY and CDR2 is SYGVKD. This CDR3 reads CAISDPRRDSNEKLFF. Written as DNA, the CDR3 is TGTGCCATCAGTGACCCAAGAAGGGACTCTAATGAAAAACTGTTTTTT.

V usage is TRBV7-9 and J usage is TRBJ2-7, with D uncertain. Germline V CDR1 and CDR2: SEHNR, FQNEAQ (reference sequence). There are 12 residues in the CDR3. The germline V and J ends were trimmed by 1 base and 7 bases, with 8 bases remaining between them. The CDR3 reads CASSLVRWEQYF. CDR3 bases: TGTGCCAGCAGCTTAGTGCGTTGGGAGCAGTACTTC.

This chain uses TRBV12-3 or TRBV12-4 with TRBJ1-1; perhaps TRBD1 as D (5 bases). V lost 6 bases and J lost 4, with 12 bases in between. CDR3 length: 13 amino acids. CDR3 coding DNA: TGTGCCAGCAGACAGAGCGGGGGCACTGAAGCTTTCTTT. It specifies CASRQSGGTEAFF.

This chain connects TRBV18 to TRBJ2-7; D is unclear. CDR1 KGHSH and CDR2 LQKENI come from the germline V gene. V dropped 3 bases and J dropped 2 bases, with 11 bases sitting between them. This CDR3 is built from 14 residues. The chain's CDR3 is CASSPPRSTYEQYF. The CDR3 nucleotides are TGTGCCAGCTCACCTCCCCGGTCGACCTACGAGCAGTACTTC.

The chain carries TRBV29-1 and TRBJ2-7; D possibly corresponds to TRBD2 (6 bases). Trimming stripped 6 bases from V and 2 bases from J, with 17 bases between. The germline CDR1 and CDR2 sequences are SQVTM and ANQGSEA. This CDR3 has 14 residues. The CDR3 region has the DNA TGCAGCGTCCGCCGTCCCGGGACTCCCTACGAGCAGTACTTC. Translated, it gives CSVRRPGTPYEQYF.

This clone was detected once. The chain employs TRBV25-1 and TRBJ2-7; 9 bases align to TRBD2. Germline lookup yields CDR1 MGHDK and CDR2 SYGVNS. The CDR3 consists of 18 residues. With V trimmed by 3 bases and J by 0 bases, 12 bases remained unmatched. The DNA for the CDR3 is TGTGCCAGCAGTGACGCGGGGGGGGTTCGAACTGTCTCCTACGAGCAGTACTTC. Translation gives CASSDAGGVRTVSYEQYF.

This clone was detected only a few times. The gene calls are TRBV19 and TRBJ2-3, with 7 bases identical to TRBD1. V trimming: 4 bases; J trimming: 1 base; junction bases outside the gene matches: 5. In germline, CDR1 is LNHDA, CDR2 SQIVND (reference sequence). This CDR3 has 15 residues. The CDR3: CASSRQGWGTDTQYF. DNA for the CDR3: TGTGCCAGTAGTAGACAGGGTTGGGGCACAGATACGCAGTATTTT.

The chain employs TRBV19 and TRBJ1-1; 7 nucleotides line up with TRBD1. The CDR3 extends over 15 amino acids. The V and J ends lost 1 base and 7 bases, in that order; junction bases with no gene match: 9. Looked up from germline, CDR1 is LNHDA and CDR2 is SQIVND (reference sequence). This CDR3 reads CASSIGGRGMNEAFF. CDR3 nucleotide sequence: TGTGCCAGTAGTATAGGCGGCAGGGGGATGAATGAAGCTTTCTTT.

V gene TRBV4-1 combines with J gene TRBJ2-2; TRBD2 matches 8 bases. The CDR3 runs 17 residues. Looked up from germline, CDR1 is MGHRA and CDR2 is YSYEKL. V lost 1 base, J lost 1 base, and 5 bases stayed unmatched. CDR3 nucleotide sequence: TGCGCCAGCAGCCAAGCCTACAGCGGGAGGAACACCGGGGAGCTGTTTTTT. Translating it yields CASSQAYSGRNTGELFF.

The table lists this clone with a count of one. The V gene is TRBV19, the J gene TRBJ1-2, with 7 bases matching TRBD1. The CDR3 is 14 amino acids. The J segment lost 5 bases and the V segment lost 6 bases, leaving 9 bases of the junction unmatched. Germline CDR1 reads LNHDA; CDR2 reads SQIVND (reference sequence). CDR3 nucleotide sequence: TGTGCCAGTAGGACCACAGGGGTATCATATGGCTACACCTTC. Its protein is CASRTTGVSYGYTF.

This chain connects TRBV19 to TRBJ2-7, with a tentative D call TRBD1 (6 bases). Germline assignment: CDR1 LNHDA and CDR2 SQIVND (reference sequence). V lost 5 bases and J 3 bases, leaving 14 bases between the germline ends. This CDR3 spans 14 amino acids. CDR3 nucleotides: TGTGCCAGTAGTTCCCCGGGACAAAACTACGAGCAGTACTTC. This translates into CASSSPGQNYEQYF.

This clone has a handful of counts. CDR3 nucleotides: TGTGCCAGCAGAGGGGGCGGTGAAAAACTGTTTTTT. It yields the protein CASRGGGEKLFF. V usage is TRBV7-9 and J usage is TRBJ1-4; 7 nucleotides agree with TRBD1. This CDR3 has 12 residues. Trimming cost V 6 bases and J 7 bases; bases outside gene matches: 2. Germline CDR1 and CDR2: SEHNR and FQNEAQ (reference sequence). Full variable domain (rest looked up from reference TRBV7-9 and TRBJ1-4): DTGVSQNPRHKITKRGQNVTFRCDPISEHNRLYWYRQTLGQGPEFLTYFQNEAQLEKSRLLSDRFSAERPKGSFSTLEIQRTEQGDSAMYLCASRGGGEKLFFGSGTQLSVL.

The rearrangement uses TRBV5-1 and TRBJ1-2; D not resolved. The CDR3 is 15 amino acids. Trimming pared 4 bases from V and 4 bases from J, leaving 17 bases between. Germline CDR1 and CDR2: SGHRS and YFSETQ. CDR3 DNA: TGCGCCAGCAGCAACGAACCCCTTGACACCTATGGCTACACCTTC. Its translation: CASSNEPLDTYGYTF.

V gene TRBV7-8 combines with J gene TRBJ2-1; possible D gene TRBD1, 5 bases. The V end lost 0 bases, the J end lost 9 bases, and 18 bases lay between the germline ends. This CDR3 has 16 residues. In germline, CDR1 is SGHVS, CDR2 FQNEAQ. The CDR3, as DNA: TGTGCCAGCAGCTTAGCGGGCAGGGCAGTTCAAGGTGAGCAGTTCTTC. The encoded protein is CASSLAGRAVQGEQFF.

The J gene is TRBJ1-5, the V gene TRBV19; no reliable D call. The CDR3 totals 12 residues. Germline CDR1 is LNHDA and CDR2 is SQIVND (reference sequence). The ends were cut back, 4 bases at V and 4 bases at J, with 5 bases in the middle. The CDR3 sequence: CASSNRNQPQHF. In DNA form, the CDR3 reads TGTGCCAGTAGTAACCGGAATCAGCCCCAGCATTTT.

The chain carries TRBV3-1 (or the pseudogene TRBV3-2) and TRBJ2-2; D is perhaps TRBD2 (6 bases). Trimming removed 4 bases from V and 0 bases from J, with 9 bases in between. CDR1 and CDR2 from the germline V gene are LGHDT and YNNKEL (reference sequence). This CDR3 is built from 15 residues. CDR3 amino acids: CASSPGTANTGELFF. The CDR3 coding sequence is TGTGCCAGCAGCCCCGGGACTGCGAACACCGGGGAGCTGTTTTTT.

The chain links TRBV2 to TRBJ2-3; 8 positions agree with TRBD1. The CDR3 runs 15 residues. Germline lookup yields CDR1 SNHLY and CDR2 FYNNEI. Trimming took 6 bases from V and 4 from J; bases not matched to a gene: 9. CDR3 nucleotides: TGTGCCAGCAGCGCCGGACAGGGTGATTCAGATACGCAGTATTTT. Translation gives CASSAGQGDSDTQYF.

V usage is TRBV5-4 and J usage is TRBJ2-7, with a weak D call TRBD2 (5 bases). V was clipped by 5 bases and J by 6 bases, with 21 bases between them. Per germline, CDR1 SGHNT and CDR2 YYREEE (reference sequence). The CDR3 totals 15 residues. This chain's CDR3 is CASRRVGRSTGEQYF. CDR3 sequence (DNA): TGTGCCAGCAGGCGGGTCGGAAGGTCGACTGGCGAGCAGTACTTC. The full variable domain, with the rest looked up from reference TRBV5-4 and TRBJ2-7, is ETGVTQSPTHLIKTRGQQVTLRCSSQSGHNTVSWYQQALGQGPQFIFQYYREEENGRGNFPPRFSGLQFPNYSSELNVNALELDDSALYLCASRRVGRSTGEQYFGPGTRLTVT.